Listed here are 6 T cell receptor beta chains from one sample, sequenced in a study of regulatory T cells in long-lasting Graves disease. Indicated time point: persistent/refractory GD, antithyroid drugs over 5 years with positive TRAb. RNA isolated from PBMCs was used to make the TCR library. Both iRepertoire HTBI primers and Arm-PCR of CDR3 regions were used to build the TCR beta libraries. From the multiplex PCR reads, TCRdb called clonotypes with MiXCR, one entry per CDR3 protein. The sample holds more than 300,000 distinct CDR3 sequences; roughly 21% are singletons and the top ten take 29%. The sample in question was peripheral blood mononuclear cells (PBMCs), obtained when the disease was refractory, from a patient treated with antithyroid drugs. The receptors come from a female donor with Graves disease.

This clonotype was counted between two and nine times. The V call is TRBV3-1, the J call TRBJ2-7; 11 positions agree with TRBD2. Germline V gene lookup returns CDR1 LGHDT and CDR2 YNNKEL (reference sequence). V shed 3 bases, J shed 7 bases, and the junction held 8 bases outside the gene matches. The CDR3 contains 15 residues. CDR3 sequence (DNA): TGTGCCAGCAGCCACGGACTAGCGGGTGTCTTTGAGCAGTACTTC. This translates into CASSHGLAGVFEQYF.

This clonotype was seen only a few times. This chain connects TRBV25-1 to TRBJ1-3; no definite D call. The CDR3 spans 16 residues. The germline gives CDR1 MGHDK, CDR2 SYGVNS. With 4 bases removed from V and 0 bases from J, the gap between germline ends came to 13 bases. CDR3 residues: CASSVSGPVSGNTIYF. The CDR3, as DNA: TGTGCCAGCAGTGTTTCCGGGCCCGTCTCTGGAAACACCATATATTTT.

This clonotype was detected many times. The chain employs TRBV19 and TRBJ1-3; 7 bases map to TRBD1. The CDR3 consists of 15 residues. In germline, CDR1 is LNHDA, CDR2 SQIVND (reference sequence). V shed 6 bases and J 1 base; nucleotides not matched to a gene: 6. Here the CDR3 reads CASRSTGFSGNTIYF. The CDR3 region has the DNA TGTGCCAGTAGGTCGACAGGGTTTTCTGGAAACACCATATATTTT.

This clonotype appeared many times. The CDR3 DNA follows: TGTGCCAGCAGCCCTGACGGGACGGGGGCCGGATGGCAGCCCCAGCATTTT. Residues: CASSPDGTGAGWQPQHF. The chain combines TRBV12-3 or TRBV12-4 with TRBJ1-5; D may be TRBD1 (6 bases). The CDR3 covers 17 residues. The V gene lost 6 bases and the J gene lost 7 bases, with 25 bases spanning the gap.

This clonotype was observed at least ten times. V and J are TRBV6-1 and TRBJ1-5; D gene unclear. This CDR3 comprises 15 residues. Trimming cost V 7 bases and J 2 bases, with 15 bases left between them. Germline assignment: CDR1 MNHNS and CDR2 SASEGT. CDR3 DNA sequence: TGTGCCAGCAACTCGCCAGGTAGGGGCAATCAGCCCCAGCATTTT. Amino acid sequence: CASNSPGRGNQPQHF.

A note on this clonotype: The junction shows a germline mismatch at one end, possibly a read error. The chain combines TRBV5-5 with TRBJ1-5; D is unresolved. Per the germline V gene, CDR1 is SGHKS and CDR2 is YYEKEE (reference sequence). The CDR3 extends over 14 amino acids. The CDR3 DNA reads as TGTGCCAGCAGCTCCGTTAGCAACAATCAGCCCCGGCATTTT. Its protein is CASSSVSNNQPRHF.